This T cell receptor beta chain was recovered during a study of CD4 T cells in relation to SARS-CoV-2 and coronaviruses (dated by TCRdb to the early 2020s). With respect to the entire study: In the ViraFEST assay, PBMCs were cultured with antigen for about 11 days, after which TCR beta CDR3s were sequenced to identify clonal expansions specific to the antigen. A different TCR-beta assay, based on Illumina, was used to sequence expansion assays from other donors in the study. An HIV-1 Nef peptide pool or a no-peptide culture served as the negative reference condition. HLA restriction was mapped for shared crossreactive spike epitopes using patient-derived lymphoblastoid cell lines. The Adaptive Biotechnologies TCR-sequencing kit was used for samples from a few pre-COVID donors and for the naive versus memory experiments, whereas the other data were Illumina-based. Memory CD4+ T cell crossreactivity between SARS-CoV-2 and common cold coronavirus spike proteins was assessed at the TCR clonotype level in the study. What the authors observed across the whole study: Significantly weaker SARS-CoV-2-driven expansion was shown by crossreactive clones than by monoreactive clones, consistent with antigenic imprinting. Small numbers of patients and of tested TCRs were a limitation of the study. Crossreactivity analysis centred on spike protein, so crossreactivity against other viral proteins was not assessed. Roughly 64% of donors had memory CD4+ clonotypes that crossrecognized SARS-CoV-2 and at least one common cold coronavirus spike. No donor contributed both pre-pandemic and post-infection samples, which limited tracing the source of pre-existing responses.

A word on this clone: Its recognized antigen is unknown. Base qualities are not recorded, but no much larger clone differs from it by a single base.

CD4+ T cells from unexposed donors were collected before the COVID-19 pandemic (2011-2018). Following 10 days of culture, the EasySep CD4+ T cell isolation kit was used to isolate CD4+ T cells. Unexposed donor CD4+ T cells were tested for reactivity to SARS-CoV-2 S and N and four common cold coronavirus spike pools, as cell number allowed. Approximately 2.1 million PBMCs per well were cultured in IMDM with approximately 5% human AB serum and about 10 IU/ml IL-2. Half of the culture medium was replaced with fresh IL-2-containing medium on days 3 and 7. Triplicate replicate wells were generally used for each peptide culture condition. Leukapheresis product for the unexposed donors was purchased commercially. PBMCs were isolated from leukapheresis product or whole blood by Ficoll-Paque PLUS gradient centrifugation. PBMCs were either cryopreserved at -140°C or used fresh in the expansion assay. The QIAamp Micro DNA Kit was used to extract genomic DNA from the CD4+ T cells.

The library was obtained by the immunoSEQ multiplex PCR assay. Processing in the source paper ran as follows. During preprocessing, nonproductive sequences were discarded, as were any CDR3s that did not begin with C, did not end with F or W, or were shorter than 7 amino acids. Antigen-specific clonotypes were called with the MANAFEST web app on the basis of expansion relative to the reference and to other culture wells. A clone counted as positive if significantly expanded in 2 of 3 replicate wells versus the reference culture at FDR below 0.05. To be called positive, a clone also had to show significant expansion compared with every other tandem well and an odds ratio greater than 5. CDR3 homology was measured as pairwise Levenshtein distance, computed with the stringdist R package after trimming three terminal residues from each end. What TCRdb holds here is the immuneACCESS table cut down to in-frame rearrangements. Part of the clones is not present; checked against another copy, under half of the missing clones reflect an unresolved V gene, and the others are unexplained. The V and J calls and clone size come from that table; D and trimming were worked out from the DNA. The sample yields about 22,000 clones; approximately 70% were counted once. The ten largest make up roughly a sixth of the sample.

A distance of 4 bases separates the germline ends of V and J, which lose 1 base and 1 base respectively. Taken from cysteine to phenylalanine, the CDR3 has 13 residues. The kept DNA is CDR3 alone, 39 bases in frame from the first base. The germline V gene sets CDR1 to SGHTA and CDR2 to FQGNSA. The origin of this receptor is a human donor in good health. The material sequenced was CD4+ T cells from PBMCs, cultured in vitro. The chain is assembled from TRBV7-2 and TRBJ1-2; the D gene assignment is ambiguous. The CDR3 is CASSLEINYGYTF. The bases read TGTGCCAGCAGCTTAGAGATTAACTATGGCTACACCTTC.